These 10 T cell receptor beta chains came from one sample sequenced in a study of blood T cell repertoires in COVID-19. Here immunoSEQ multiplex PCR was the method, and the copy in TCRdb shows in-frame clones only, minus some. The top ten clones hold 11% of a sample with 150,000 to 200,000 clones, over 75% of them seen once. Sequencing used PBMCs or T cells enriched from blood (not recorded which). These receptor sequences come from a man aged 50 to 59 who had recovered from COVID-19.

The chain carries TRBV28 and TRBJ2-1; no firm D call. Germline V lookup: CDR1 MDHEN, CDR2 SYDVKM. V was cut by 5 bases and J by 4 bases, with 15 bases left in between. The CDR3 is made up of 15 amino acids. The chain's CDR3 is CASSPAWVTYNEQFF. Written as DNA, the CDR3 is TGTGCCAGCAGTCCCGCCTGGGTGACTTACAATGAGCAGTTCTTC.

The chain joins TRBV5-4 to TRBJ2-1; D may be TRBD2 (6 bases). Looked up from germline, CDR1 is SGHNT and CDR2 is YYREEE (reference sequence). V lost 4 bases and J 0 bases, leaving 17 bases between the germline ends. This CDR3 is built from 17 residues. The CDR3 sequence: CASSRTPGLSSYNEQFF. The CDR3 DNA is TGTGCCAGCAGCCGTACTCCGGGACTCAGCTCCTACAATGAGCAGTTCTTC.

CDR3 sequence: CASSLDFTGEQFF. The CDR3 DNA sequence: TGCGCCAGCAGCTTGGATTTCACGGGTGAGCAGTTCTTC. The chain recombines TRBV5-1 with TRBJ2-1; D not certain. Germline lookup yields CDR1 SGHRS and CDR2 YFSETQ. Trimming took off 0 bases at V and 9 bases at J, with 10 bases between the two ends. The length of the CDR3 is 13 residues.

The table lists this clone with a few counts. The chain has TRBV28 and TRBJ2-7; 7 nucleotides match TRBD2. Germline V lookup: CDR1 MDHEN, CDR2 SYDVKM. The trim removed 5 bases at V and 2 bases at J, leaving 3 bases unmatched. CDR3 length equals 13 residues. The CDR3 here is CASSTAGAYEQYF. In DNA, the CDR3 is TGTGCCAGCAGTACGGCGGGGGCCTACGAGCAGTACTTC.

This rearrangement joins TRBV28 to TRBJ2-7; 9 bases agree with TRBD2. The CDR3 is 14 residues long. The V segment lost 6 bases and the J segment 5 bases; nucleotides outside the gene matches: 8. The germline V gene has CDR1 MDHEN and CDR2 SYDVKM. In nucleotides, the CDR3 is TGTGCCAGCAGCGGTCGGCGGGGGGGAAACGAGCAGTACTTC. Amino acid sequence: CASSGRRGGNEQYF.

This sequence joins TRBV2 and TRBJ1-4; D is uncertain. Germline V gene lookup returns CDR1 SNHLY and CDR2 FYNNEI. The CDR3 totals 13 residues. Trimming took off 7 bases at V and 3 bases at J, with 9 bases between the two ends. The CDR3 DNA follows: TGTGCCAGCATCAGTGCGGCTAATGAAAAACTGTTTTTT. It encodes CASISAANEKLFF.

V gene TRBV30 combines with J gene TRBJ2-5; 7 nucleotides agree with TRBD2. This CDR3 contains 13 residues. Looked up from germline, CDR1 is GTSNPN and CDR2 is SVGIG (reference sequence). Unmatched junction bases numbered 3, after V lost 5 bases and J lost 0 bases. The CDR3 reads CAWSAGDQETQYF. The CDR3 DNA reads TGTGCCTGGTCGGCGGGGGACCAAGAGACCCAGTACTTC.

The rearrangement links TRBV7-9 to TRBJ2-7, with 7 bases fitting TRBD1. Looked up from germline, CDR1 is SEHNR and CDR2 is FQNEAQ (reference sequence). Trimming cost V 5 bases and J 2 bases; bases outside gene matches: 6. CDR3 length: 14 amino acids. CDR3 protein: CASSPNGTAYEQYF. CDR3 in DNA: TGTGCCAGCAGCCCGAATGGGACAGCCTACGAGCAGTACTTC.

The rearrangement uses TRBV3-1 (or the pseudogene TRBV3-2) and TRBJ1-2, with a tentative D call TRBD1 (6 bases). The germline V gene has CDR1 LGHDT and CDR2 YNNKEL (reference sequence). V shed 4 bases and J shed 7 bases, with 16 bases lying between them. This CDR3 is 14 amino acids long. The CDR3, as DNA: TGTGCCAGCAGCCCAAGAACAGGGTTGAGTGGCTACACCTTC. It specifies CASSPRTGLSGYTF.

This chain links TRBV19 with TRBJ2-1, with 9 nucleotides matching TRBD1. This CDR3 contains 17 residues. J lost 4 bases, V lost 9 bases, and 16 bases had no gene match. Germline values: CDR1 LNHDA, CDR2 SQIVND (reference sequence). The CDR3 nucleotides are TGTGCCAGCACCCCAGGAGGACAGGGGTTTAGGTACAATGAGCAGTTCTTC. The encoded protein is CASTPGGQGFRYNEQFF.